These T cell receptor beta chains were read from a single sample in a study of monozygotic twins with inflammatory bowel disease. Each CDR3 protein gets one entry in TCRdb, which reprocessed the 5' RACE reads and gives no DNA. The specimen's table records fewer than 450,000 distinct CDR3 sequences. Sequenced material: blood. Receptors originate from a human donor with ulcerative colitis or Crohn's disease, or a healthy co-twin of an affected twin (not recorded which). Each CDR3 is given with its conserved first and last residue.

v_gene	j_gene	CDR3aa
TRBV11-2	TRBJ2-7	CASSFSPVGSGERPYEQYF
TRBV5-1	TRBJ2-5	CASRLLAGGEETQYF
TRBV6-1	TRBJ2-1	CASSIWTSGYNEQFF
TRBV7-9	TRBJ1-6	CASSLRVNSYNSPLHF
TRBV20-1	TRBJ1-6	CSASSGQFGSPLHF
TRBV5-1	TRBJ1-1	CASSLVAGRMNTEAFF
TRBV7-9	TRBJ1-2	CASSLLGTQNVGGYTF
TRBV7-8	TRBJ1-2	CASSSDGPSNYGYTF
TRBV30	TRBJ1-1	CAWSVTPTGEAFF
TRBV19	TRBJ2-7	CASSRNERGRLEQYF
TRBV5-6	TRBJ2-4	CASSLEWGQFKNIQYF
TRBV7-9	TRBJ1-5	CASSLDVGTGGNQPQHF
TRBV7-2	TRBJ2-7	CASSPRTGSTYEQYF
TRBV4-2	TRBJ2-1	CASSPPTEDNEQFF
TRBV12-3/TRBV12-4	TRBJ1-1	CASSLNGGTEAFF
TRBV4-3	TRBJ2-5	CASSQRLAQETQYF
TRBV27	TRBJ2-2	CASILGTGELFF
TRBV3-1	TRBJ1-2	CASSQGQRGGYTF
TRBV7-2	TRBJ1-2	CASSSRGAQNYGYTF
TRBV19	TRBJ1-1	CASHEGTEAFF
TRBV7-2	TRBJ2-2	CASSPRQRLFF
TRBV7-2	TRBJ1-1	CASSLEVNTEAFF
TRBV4-1	TRBJ2-7	CASSQDGLAGRYEQYF
TRBV4-3	TRBJ2-7	CASSQTTGLAYEQYF
TRBV20-1	TRBJ1-5	CSARPPLDGQPQHF
TRBV9	TRBJ2-5	CASSVGTSGGRQETQYF
TRBV4-1	TRBJ1-3	CASSQDSVPRLSGNTIYF
TRBV7-9	TRBJ2-7	CASSLVGATVLIYF
TRBV5-1	TRBJ2-7	CASSLGGALFSYEQYF
TRBV19	TRBJ1-5	CASSSLTGNQPQHF
TRBV4-3	TRBJ2-2	CASRGQGNTGELFF
TRBV29-1	TRBJ2-7	CSVAGGTENYEQYF
TRBV20-1	TRBJ2-3	CSAHDLAGSVIRTDTQYF
TRBV29-1	TRBJ2-7	CSVEGHQPSDEQYF
TRBV4-1	TRBJ2-2	CASSRSNLDETGELFF
TRBV27	TRBJ2-2	CASSLKASRKQGTGELFF
TRBV5-1	TRBJ2-3	CASSPNRDTQYF
TRBV5-5	TRBJ2-4	CASSVSGQSGGLGNMQYF
TRBV4-3	TRBJ2-7	CASSQVAGGAYEQYF
TRBV18	TRBJ2-4	CASSPSQTGHIQYF
TRBV10-2	TRBJ2-3	CASRESGGSADTQYF
TRBV7-2	TRBJ1-2	CASSLNQDANYGYTF
TRBV6-1	TRBJ1-3	CASRPGGVSLVDTIYF
TRBV10-3	TRBJ2-7	CAISGQGNEQYF
TRBV13	TRBJ2-1	CASSPVTSGGSYNEQFF
TRBV5-1	TRBJ2-7	CASSFGTGGYEQYF
TRBV20-1	TRBJ2-3	CSAPTGTAYTDTQYF
TRBV12-3/TRBV12-4	TRBJ1-2	CASSLAGGYGYTF
TRBV11-2	TRBJ2-3	CASSLLQGTDTQYF
TRBV4-3	TRBJ2-7	CASSAQKGAYEQYF
TRBV6-1	TRBJ2-5	CASSPTEAGGQETQYF
TRBV7-6	TRBJ2-7	CASSRASSYEQYF
TRBV4-1	TRBJ2-1	CASSQERSQQFF